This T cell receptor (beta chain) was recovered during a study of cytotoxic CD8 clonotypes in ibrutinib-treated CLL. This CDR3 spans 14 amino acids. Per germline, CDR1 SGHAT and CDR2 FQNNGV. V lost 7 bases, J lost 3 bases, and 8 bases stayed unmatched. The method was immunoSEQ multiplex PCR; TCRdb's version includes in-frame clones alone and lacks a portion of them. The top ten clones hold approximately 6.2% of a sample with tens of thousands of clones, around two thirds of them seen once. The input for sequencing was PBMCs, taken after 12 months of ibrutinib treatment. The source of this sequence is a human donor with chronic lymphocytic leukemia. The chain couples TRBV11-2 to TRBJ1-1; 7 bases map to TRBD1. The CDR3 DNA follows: TGTGCCAGCACCAAGACAGGGACGGACACTGAAGCTTTCTTT. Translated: CASTKTGTDTEAFF.